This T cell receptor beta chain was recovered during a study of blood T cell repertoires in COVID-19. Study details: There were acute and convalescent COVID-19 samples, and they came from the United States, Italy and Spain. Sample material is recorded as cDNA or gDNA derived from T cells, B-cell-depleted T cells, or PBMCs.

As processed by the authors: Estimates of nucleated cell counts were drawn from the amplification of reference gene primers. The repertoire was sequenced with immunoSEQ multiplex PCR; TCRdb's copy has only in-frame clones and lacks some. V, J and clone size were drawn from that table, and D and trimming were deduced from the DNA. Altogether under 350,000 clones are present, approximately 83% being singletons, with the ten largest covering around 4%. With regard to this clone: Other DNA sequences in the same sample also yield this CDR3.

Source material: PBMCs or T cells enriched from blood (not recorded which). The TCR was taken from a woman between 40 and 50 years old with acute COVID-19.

CDR3 bases: TGTGCCAGCAGCTTAGGGACTAGCGGGAGGGAATCAGATACGCAGTATTTT. Translation: CASSLGTSGRESDTQYF. The J gene is TRBJ2-3, the V gene TRBV7-3, with 16 bases matching TRBD2. The CDR3 length is 17 residues. Germline V gives CDR1 SGHTA, CDR2 FQGTGA. J gave up 4 bases and V 2 bases, and 3 bases lay outside the gene matches.